This T cell receptor (beta chain) comes out of a study of T cells in Graves' hyperthyroidism and ophthalmopathy. Study at large: Any treatment followed the collection of peripheral blood at initial diagnosis.

Graves' hyperthyroidism was deemed stable absent ophthalmopathy progression within 18 months. Patients aged 18 to 65 had newly diagnosed hyperthyroidism of under 2 months' duration. Patients were excluded because of uncontrolled infection, other autoimmune disease, pregnancy or lactation. V lost 4 bases and J lost 3; bases outside the gene matches: 11. CDR3 length: 16 residues. Germline values: CDR1 MNHEY, CDR2 SVGEGT. Regions amplified from RNA transcripts were the TCR beta CDR3 regions. Carried out on the TCR CDR3, a first-round RT-PCR used the HTBI primer set. Via MiXCR, TCRdb re-called the multiplex PCR reads, giving one row per CDR3 protein. The sample carries a few hundred thousand distinct CDR3 sequences, around a quarter recorded once.

The source of this sequence is a man between 45 and 60 years old with Graves' hyperthyroidism. This chain links TRBV6-2 or TRBV6-3 with TRBJ2-5; 7 bases match TRBD2. Sequenced input: blood. CDR3 protein: CASSWGSGLAEETQYF. Written as DNA, the CDR3 is TGTGCCAGCAGTTGGGGGTCGGGGCTAGCGGAAGAGACCCAGTACTTC.